The sample holds a few counts of the clone carrying this T cell receptor (beta chain). Its antigen is still unknown. These data come from a study of PD-1 blockade in classical Hodgkin lymphoma. Study results and caveats: Compared with healthy donors, newly diagnosed patients reportedly showed lower baseline TCR diversity.

Time point noted: newly diagnosed, previously untreated cHL patient sample. CDR3 length: 14 residues. Germline CDR1 reads MNHNS; CDR2 reads SASEGT. V was clipped by 4 bases and J by 6 bases, with 16 bases between them. This table comes from immunoSEQ multiplex PCR, and its TCRdb copy is limited to in-frame clones, with some not included. The data show roughly 77,000 clones, over 90% seen once. Sequencing was performed on peripheral blood mononuclear cells (PBMCs). This sequence was found in a human donor with classical Hodgkin lymphoma. The chain uses TRBV6-1 and TRBJ2-7; possible D gene TRBD2, 5 bases. The CDR3 coding sequence is TGTGCCAGCAGTGTGGACTGGTACCTTGGCGAGCAGTACTTC. Translated, it gives CASSVDWYLGEQYF.